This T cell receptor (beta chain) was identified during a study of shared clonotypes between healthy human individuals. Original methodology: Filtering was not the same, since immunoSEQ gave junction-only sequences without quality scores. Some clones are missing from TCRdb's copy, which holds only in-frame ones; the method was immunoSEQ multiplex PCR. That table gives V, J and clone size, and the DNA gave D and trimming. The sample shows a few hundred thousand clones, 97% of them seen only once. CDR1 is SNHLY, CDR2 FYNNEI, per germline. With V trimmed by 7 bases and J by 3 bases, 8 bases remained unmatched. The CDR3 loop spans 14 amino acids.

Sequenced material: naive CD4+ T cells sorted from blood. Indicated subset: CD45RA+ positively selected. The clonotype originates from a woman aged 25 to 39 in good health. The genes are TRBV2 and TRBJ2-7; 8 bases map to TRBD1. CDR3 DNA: TGTGCCAGCAACCGACAGGGGCCGGACTACGAGCAGTACTTC. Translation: CASNRQGPDYEQYF.